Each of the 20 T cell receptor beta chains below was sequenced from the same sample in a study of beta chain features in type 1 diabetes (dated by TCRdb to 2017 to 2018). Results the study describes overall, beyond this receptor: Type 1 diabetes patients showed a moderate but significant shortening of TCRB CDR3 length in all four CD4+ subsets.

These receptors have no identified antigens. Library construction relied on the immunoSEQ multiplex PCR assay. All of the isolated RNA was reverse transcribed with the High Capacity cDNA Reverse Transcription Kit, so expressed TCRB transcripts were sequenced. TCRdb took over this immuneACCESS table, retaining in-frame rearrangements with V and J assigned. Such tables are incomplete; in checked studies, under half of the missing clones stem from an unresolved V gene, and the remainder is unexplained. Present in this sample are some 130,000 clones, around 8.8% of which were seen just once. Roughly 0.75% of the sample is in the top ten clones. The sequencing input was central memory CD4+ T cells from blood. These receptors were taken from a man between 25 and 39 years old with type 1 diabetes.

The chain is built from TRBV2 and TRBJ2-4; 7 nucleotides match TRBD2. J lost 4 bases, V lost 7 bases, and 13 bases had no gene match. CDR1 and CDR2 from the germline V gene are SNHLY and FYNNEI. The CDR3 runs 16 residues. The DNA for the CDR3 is TGTGCCAGCAATCCCCAGGTAGCGGGTATTAAAAACATTCAGTACTTC. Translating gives CASNPQVAGIKNIQYF.

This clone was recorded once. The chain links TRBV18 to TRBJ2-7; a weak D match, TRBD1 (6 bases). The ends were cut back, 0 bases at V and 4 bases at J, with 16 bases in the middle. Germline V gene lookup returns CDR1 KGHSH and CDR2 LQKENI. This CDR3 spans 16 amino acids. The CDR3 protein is CASSPPPGQSGYEQYF. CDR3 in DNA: TGTGCCAGCTCACCACCTCCCGGACAGTCGGGATACGAGCAGTACTTC.

The CDR3 DNA reads as TGTGCCAGCAGCCGCGATACGTTCCGGGACAGGTCGGGAAACACCATATATTTT. This gives the protein CASSRDTFRDRSGNTIYF. The chain couples TRBV7-2 to TRBJ1-3, with 8 bases identical to TRBD1. The length of the CDR3 is 18 residues. Germline-derived CDR1 and CDR2 are SGHTA and FQGNSA. The V gene end was trimmed by 5 bases and the J gene end by 4 bases; junction bases not matched to a gene: 16.

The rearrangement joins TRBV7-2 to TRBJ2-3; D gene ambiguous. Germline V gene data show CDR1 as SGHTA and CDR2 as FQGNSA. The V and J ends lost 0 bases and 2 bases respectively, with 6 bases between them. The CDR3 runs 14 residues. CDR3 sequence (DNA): TGTGCCAGCAGCTTAGCGCAGGCCACAGATACGCAGTATTTT. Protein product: CASSLAQATDTQYF.

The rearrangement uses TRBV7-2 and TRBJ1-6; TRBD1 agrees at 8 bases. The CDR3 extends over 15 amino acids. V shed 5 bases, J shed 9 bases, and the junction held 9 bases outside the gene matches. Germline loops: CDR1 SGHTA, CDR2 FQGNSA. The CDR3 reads CASSTQTGAGSPLHF. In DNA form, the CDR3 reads TGTGCCAGCAGCACACAGACAGGGGCCGGTTCACCCCTCCACTTT.

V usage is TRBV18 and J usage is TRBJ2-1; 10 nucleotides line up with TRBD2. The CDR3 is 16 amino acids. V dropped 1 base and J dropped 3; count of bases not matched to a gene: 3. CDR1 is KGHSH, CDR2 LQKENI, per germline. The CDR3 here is CASSPQLAGGYNEQFF. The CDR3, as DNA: TGTGCCAGCTCACCACAGTTAGCGGGGGGCTACAATGAGCAGTTCTTC.

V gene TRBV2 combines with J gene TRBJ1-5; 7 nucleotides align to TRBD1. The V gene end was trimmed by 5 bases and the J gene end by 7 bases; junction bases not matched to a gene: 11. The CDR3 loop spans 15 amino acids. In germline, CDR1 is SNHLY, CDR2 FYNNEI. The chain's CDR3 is CASSRLPGGAQPQHF. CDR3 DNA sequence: TGTGCCAGCAGTCGACTTCCAGGGGGAGCACAGCCCCAGCATTTT. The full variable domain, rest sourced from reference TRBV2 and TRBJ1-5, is EPEVTQTPSHQVTQMGQEVILRCVPISNHLYFYWYRQILGQKVEFLVSFYNNEISEKSEIFDDQFSVERPDGSNFTLKIRSTKLEDSAMYFCASSRLPGGAQPQHFGDGTRLSIL.

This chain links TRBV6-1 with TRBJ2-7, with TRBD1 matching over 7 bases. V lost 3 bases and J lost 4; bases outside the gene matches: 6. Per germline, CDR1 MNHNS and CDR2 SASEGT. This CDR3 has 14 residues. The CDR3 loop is CASSDNRGEYEQYF. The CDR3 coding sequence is TGTGCCAGCAGTGATAACAGGGGAGAATACGAGCAGTACTTC.

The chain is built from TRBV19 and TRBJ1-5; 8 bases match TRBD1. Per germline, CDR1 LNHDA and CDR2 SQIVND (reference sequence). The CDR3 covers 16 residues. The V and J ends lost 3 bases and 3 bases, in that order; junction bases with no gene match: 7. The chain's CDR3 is CASSIGGQGHNQPQHF. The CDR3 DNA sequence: TGTGCCAGTAGTATCGGTGGACAGGGACACAATCAGCCCCAGCATTTT.

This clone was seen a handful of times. DNA of the CDR3: TGCGCCAGCAGCCAAGTACAGGGGGAGCAGCCTGAAGCTTTCTTT. As protein: CASSQVQGEQPEAFF. The chain has TRBV4-1 and TRBJ1-1; 8 nucleotides line up with TRBD1. CDR1 and CDR2 from the germline V gene are MGHRA and YSYEKL. The CDR3 is 15 amino acids. V trimming: 1 base; J trimming: 6 bases; junction bases outside the gene matches: 7.

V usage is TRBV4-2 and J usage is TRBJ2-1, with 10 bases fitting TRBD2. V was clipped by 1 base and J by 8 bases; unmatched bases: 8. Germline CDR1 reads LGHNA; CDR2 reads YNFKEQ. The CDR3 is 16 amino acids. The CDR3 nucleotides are TGTGCCAGCAGCCAAGCGAGACTAGCGGGTATCGATGAGCAGTTCTTC. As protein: CASSQARLAGIDEQFF.

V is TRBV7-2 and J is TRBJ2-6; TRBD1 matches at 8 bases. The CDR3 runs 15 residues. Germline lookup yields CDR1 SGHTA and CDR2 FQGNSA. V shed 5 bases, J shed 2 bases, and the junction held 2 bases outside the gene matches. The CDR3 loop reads CASSVDRAGANVLTF. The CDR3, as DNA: TGTGCCAGCAGCGTGGACAGGGCTGGGGCCAACGTCCTGACTTTC.

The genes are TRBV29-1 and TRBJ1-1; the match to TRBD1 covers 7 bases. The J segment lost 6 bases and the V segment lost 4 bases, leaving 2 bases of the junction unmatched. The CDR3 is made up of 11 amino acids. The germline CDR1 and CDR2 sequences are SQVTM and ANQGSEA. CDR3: CSVVQGPEAFF. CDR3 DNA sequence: TGCAGCGTTGTACAGGGGCCTGAAGCTTTCTTT.

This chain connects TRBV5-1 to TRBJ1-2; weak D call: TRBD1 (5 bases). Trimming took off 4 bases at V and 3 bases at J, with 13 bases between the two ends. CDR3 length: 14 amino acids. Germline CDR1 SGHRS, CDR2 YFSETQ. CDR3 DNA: TGCGCCAGCAGCGTCTCCCAGGGTGACTATGGCTACACCTTC. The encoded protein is CASSVSQGDYGYTF.

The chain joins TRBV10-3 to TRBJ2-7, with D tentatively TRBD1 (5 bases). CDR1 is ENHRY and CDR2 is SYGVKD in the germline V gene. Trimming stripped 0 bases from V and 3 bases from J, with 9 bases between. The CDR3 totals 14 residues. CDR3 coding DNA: TGTGCCATCAGTGAGTCGAGACAGAACTACGAGCAGTACTTC. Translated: CAISESRQNYEQYF.

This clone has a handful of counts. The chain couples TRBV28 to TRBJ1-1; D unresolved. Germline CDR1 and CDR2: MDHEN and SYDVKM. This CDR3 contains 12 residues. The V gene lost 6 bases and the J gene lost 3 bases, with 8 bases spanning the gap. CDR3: CASRTEYTEAFF. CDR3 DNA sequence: TGTGCCAGCAGGACTGAATACACTGAAGCTTTCTTT.

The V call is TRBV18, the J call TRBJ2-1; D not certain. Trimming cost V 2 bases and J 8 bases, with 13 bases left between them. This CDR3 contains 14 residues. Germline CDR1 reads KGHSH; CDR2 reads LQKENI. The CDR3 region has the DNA TGTGCCAGCTCACCAGAGGTTAATCCCCATGAGCAGTTCTTC. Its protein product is CASSPEVNPHEQFF.

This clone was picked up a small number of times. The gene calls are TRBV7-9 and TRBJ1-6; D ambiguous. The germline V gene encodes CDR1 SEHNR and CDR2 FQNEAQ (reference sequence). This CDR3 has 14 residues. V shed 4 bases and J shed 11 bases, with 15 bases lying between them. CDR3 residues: CASSSGYAGAPLHF. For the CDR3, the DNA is TGTGCCAGCAGCTCTGGCTACGCGGGTGCACCCCTCCACTTT.

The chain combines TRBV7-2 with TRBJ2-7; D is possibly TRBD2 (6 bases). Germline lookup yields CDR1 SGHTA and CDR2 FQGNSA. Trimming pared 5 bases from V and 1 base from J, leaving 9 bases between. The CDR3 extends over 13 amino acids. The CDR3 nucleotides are TGTGCCAGCAGCCTGGACTATTCCTACGAGCAGTACTTC. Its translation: CASSLDYSYEQYF.

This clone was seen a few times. The CDR3 loop reads CASSLNFQETQYF. As DNA, the CDR3 is TGTGCCAGCAGTCTTAACTTCCAAGAGACCCAGTACTTC. The chain uses TRBV7-2 and TRBJ2-5; D unresolved. V was clipped by 6 bases and J by 1 base, with 9 bases between them. Germline loops: CDR1 SGHTA, CDR2 FQGNSA. The CDR3 has 13 amino acids.